The 6 T cell receptor beta chains reported below all come from one sample, sequenced in a study of OX40 agonist ivuxolimab in advanced cancers. The assay was immunoSEQ multiplex PCR, and TCRdb's table has in-frame clones only and misses some. Here the sample spans about 35,000 clones, 65% to 85% being singletons. The specimen comprised CD4+ or CD8+ T cells sorted from blood, sampled in a trial of the OX40 agonist ivuxolimab. The receptors originated from an adult with an advanced solid tumor such as melanoma, head and neck, liver or kidney cancer.

J is TRBJ2-1 and V is TRBV6-4, with D possibly matching TRBD2 (5 bases). V gave up 5 bases and J gave up 5 bases, with 10 bases separating them. Germline V gene sequence: CDR1 MRHNA, CDR2 SNTAGT. This CDR3 contains 13 residues. CDR3 loop: CASSYPGDNEQFF. The CDR3 DNA is TGTGCCAGCAGTTACCCCGGGGACAATGAGCAGTTCTTC.

This chain links TRBV7-9 with TRBJ1-2; tentatively, D is TRBD1 (5 bases). Trimming removed 6 bases from V and 4 bases from J, with 18 bases in between. This CDR3 contains 15 residues. The germline V gene encodes CDR1 SEHNR and CDR2 FQNEAQ (reference sequence). CDR3 DNA sequence: TGTGCCAGCAGTCAGCTTCAAAGGGGTGGCTATGGCTACACCTTC. It yields the protein CASSQLQRGGYGYTF.

This rearrangement joins TRBV28 to TRBJ1-2; D ambiguous. Trimming pared 5 bases from V and 8 bases from J, leaving 18 bases between. Germline CDR1 and CDR2: MDHEN and SYDVKM. The CDR3 sequence is 14 residues long. This CDR3 reads CASSPPRPGQGYTF. The CDR3 DNA reads as TGTGCCAGCAGTCCCCCCCGACCCGGCCAGGGCTACACCTTC.

The genes are TRBV7-9 and TRBJ2-1; 9 positions match TRBD2. The CDR3 sequence is 14 residues long. Germline V gene data show CDR1 as SEHNR and CDR2 as FQNEAQ (reference sequence). V dropped 3 bases and J dropped 7; count of bases not matched to a gene: 4. The CDR3 nucleotides read TGTGCCAGCAGCTTGCGGGAGGGAAAGAATGAGCAGTTCTTC. It specifies CASSLREGKNEQFF.

Concerning this clone itself: The sample carries other DNA sequences with the same CDR3. The V call is TRBV29-1, the J call TRBJ2-3, with TRBD2 matching over 8 bases. Germline V lookup: CDR1 SQVTM, CDR2 ANQGSEA. This CDR3 comprises 14 residues. Losses at the gene ends were 3 bases for V and 6 bases for J; bases not matched to a gene: 8. DNA of the CDR3: TGCAGCGTTGACTTAGCGGGGATCTCTGATACGCAGTATTTT. The encoded protein is CSVDLAGISDTQYF.

This clone was observed once. The chain employs TRBV7-6 and TRBJ2-7; 7 bases map to TRBD1. This CDR3 is 14 amino acids long. Unmatched junction bases numbered 7, after V lost 5 bases and J lost 3 bases. The germline V gene has CDR1 SGHVS and CDR2 FNYEAQ. DNA for the CDR3: TGTGCCAGCAGCATACGGGACAGCAACTACGAGCAGTACTTC. Its translation is CASSIRDSNYEQYF.